The rows below give T cell receptor beta chains drawn from one sample of a study of OX40 agonist ivuxolimab in advanced cancers. The method was immunoSEQ multiplex PCR; TCRdb's version includes in-frame clones alone and lacks a portion of them. Of under 90,000 clones in the sample, roughly 84% were seen once. The sequencing used CD4+ or CD8+ T cells sorted from blood, collected in a trial of the OX40 agonist ivuxolimab. The receptors originated from an adult with an advanced solid tumor such as melanoma, head and neck, liver or kidney cancer. The CDR3 runs from the conserved cysteine through the conserved F or W. The order of the fields is D gene, V gene, clone size, J gene, CDR3 DNA, CDR3 protein. The D gene is left open where the match is weak. Part of the rows lack a size; the others show once, few, many or a class for expanded clones.

d_gene: -; v_gene: TRBV5-1; abundance: -; j_gene: TRBJ2-5; CDR3nt: TGCGCCAGCAGCTTGGGTGGCGGACAAGAGACCCAGTACTTC; CDR3aa: CASSLGGGQETQYF
d_gene: -; v_gene: TRBV7-8; abundance: -; j_gene: TRBJ2-7; CDR3nt: TGTGCCAGCAGCTTAGCGCTAGGGCGGTTCTACGAGCAGTACTTC; CDR3aa: CASSLALGRFYEQYF
d_gene: TRBD2; v_gene: TRBV14; abundance: -; j_gene: TRBJ2-2; CDR3nt: TGTGCCAGCAGCCCGGGACTAGCGGGAATTACCGGGGAGCTGTTTTTT; CDR3aa: CASSPGLAGITGELFF
d_gene: -; v_gene: TRBV9; abundance: once; j_gene: TRBJ2-1; CDR3nt: TGTGCCAGCAGCACAGGGACTTGGGGATATATACACAATGAGCAGTTCTTC; CDR3aa: CASSTGTWGYIHNEQFF
d_gene: TRBD1; v_gene: TRBV28; abundance: -; j_gene: TRBJ2-7; CDR3nt: TGTGCCAGCAGGCCTCCGGGACAGTTTTACGAGCAGTACTTC; CDR3aa: CASRPPGQFYEQYF
d_gene: TRBD2; v_gene: TRBV6-1; abundance: -; j_gene: TRBJ2-7; CDR3nt: TGTGCCAGCAGTGAAGCGGTATCTTGGGGGGGCGAGCAGTACTTC; CDR3aa: CASSEAVSWGGEQYF
d_gene: -; v_gene: TRBV19; abundance: -; j_gene: TRBJ2-2; CDR3nt: TGTGCCAGTAGTACGGGTTTGGGATGGGGCACCGGGGAGCTGTTTTTT; CDR3aa: CASSTGLGWGTGELFF
d_gene: -; v_gene: TRBV4-2; abundance: few; j_gene: TRBJ1-1; CDR3nt: TGTGCCAGCAGCCAAGCAACAGTGAACACTGAAGCTTTCTTT; CDR3aa: CASSQATVNTEAFF
d_gene: -; v_gene: TRBV5-5; abundance: -; j_gene: TRBJ2-7; CDR3nt: TGTGCCAGCAGCTTTTTGGCCCGGGTACCACCCCACGAGCAGTACTTC; CDR3aa: CASSFLARVPPHEQYF
d_gene: TRBD1; v_gene: TRBV18; abundance: -; j_gene: TRBJ1-1; CDR3nt: TGTGCCAGCTCATCCGTTGGACAGGGGGCGGTCACTGAAGCTTTCTTT; CDR3aa: CASSSVGQGAVTEAFF
d_gene: TRBD2; v_gene: TRBV10-3; abundance: -; j_gene: TRBJ2-1; CDR3nt: TGTGCCATCAGTCTAGATCAAGCGGGGTCGGGGTACAATGAGCAGTTCTTC; CDR3aa: CAISLDQAGSGYNEQFF
d_gene: -; v_gene: TRBV28; abundance: -; j_gene: TRBJ2-1; CDR3nt: TGTGCCAGCAGCGTTATAGTCGCGGGGCGGAATGAGCAGTTCTTC; CDR3aa: CASSVIVAGRNEQFF
d_gene: -; v_gene: TRBV5-6; abundance: -; j_gene: TRBJ2-7; CDR3nt: TGTGCCAGCAGCTTGGTAGGGGGATCGGAGCAGTACTTC; CDR3aa: CASSLVGGSEQYF
d_gene: TRBD2; v_gene: TRBV9; abundance: -; j_gene: TRBJ2-2; CDR3nt: TGTGCCAGCAGCGTAGAACGCCGTAGGGGACTAGCGGCCGGGGAGCTGTTTTTT; CDR3aa: CASSVERRRGLAAGELFF
d_gene: -; v_gene: TRBV5-6; abundance: -; j_gene: TRBJ2-5; CDR3nt: TGTGCCAGCAGCTTGGGGGTTCGGGAGACCCAGTACTTC; CDR3aa: CASSLGVRETQYF
d_gene: TRBD1; v_gene: TRBV10-3; abundance: -; j_gene: TRBJ1-2; CDR3nt: TGTGCCATCCGACCGGGACAGGGAACCTATGGCTACACCTTC; CDR3aa: CAIRPGQGTYGYTF
d_gene: TRBD1; v_gene: TRBV6-5; abundance: -; j_gene: TRBJ1-5; CDR3nt: TGTGCCAGCAGTCCGGACAGGGGAGGCAATCAGCCCCAGCATTTT; CDR3aa: CASSPDRGGNQPQHF
d_gene: TRBD2; v_gene: TRBV10-2; abundance: -; j_gene: TRBJ2-2; CDR3nt: TGCGCCAGCAGTGCGGGGCTAGCGGGGGGGCGCGGCACCGGGGAGCTGTTTTTT; CDR3aa: CASSAGLAGGRGTGELFF
d_gene: -; v_gene: TRBV7-6; abundance: -; j_gene: TRBJ1-5; CDR3nt: TGTGCCAGCAGCTTAGTGGGGGCTGGCCAGCCCCAGCATTTT; CDR3aa: CASSLVGAGQPQHF
d_gene: TRBD2; v_gene: TRBV11-2; abundance: -; j_gene: TRBJ2-7; CDR3nt: TGTGCCAGCAGCTTAGGGCTAGCGGGACCCTACGAGCAGTACTTC; CDR3aa: CASSLGLAGPYEQYF
d_gene: -; v_gene: TRBV9; abundance: once; j_gene: TRBJ2-2; CDR3nt: TGTGCCAGCAGCGTAGCTGGAGGGGGTACCGGGGAGCTGTTTTTT; CDR3aa: CASSVAGGGTGELFF
d_gene: -; v_gene: TRBV28; abundance: -; j_gene: TRBJ2-3; CDR3nt: TGTGCCATCTGCGGGGCGACAGAGAGCACAGATACGCAGTATTTT; CDR3aa: CAICGATESTDTQYF
d_gene: TRBD1; v_gene: TRBV11-2; abundance: -; j_gene: TRBJ2-3; CDR3nt: TGTGCCAGCAGCGCCCGACAGGGGGGTAGCACAGATACGCAGTATTTT; CDR3aa: CASSARQGGSTDTQYF
d_gene: TRBD2; v_gene: TRBV7-3; abundance: -; j_gene: TRBJ2-1; CDR3nt: TGTGCCAGCAGCTCCCAGGGTAGCGGGACTGGAAATGAGCAGTTCTTC; CDR3aa: CASSSQGSGTGNEQFF
d_gene: -; v_gene: TRBV28; abundance: -; j_gene: TRBJ1-5; CDR3nt: TGTGCCAGCAGTTTCGGGGGGAGCGGCAATCAGCCCCAGCATTTT; CDR3aa: CASSFGGSGNQPQHF
d_gene: TRBD1; v_gene: TRBV5-1; abundance: -; j_gene: TRBJ2-7; CDR3nt: TGCGCCAGCAGCTTGGCCGGACAGGGGAACTACGAGCAGTACTTC; CDR3aa: CASSLAGQGNYEQYF
d_gene: TRBD2; v_gene: TRBV27; abundance: -; j_gene: TRBJ2-3; CDR3nt: TGTGCCAGCAGCCGAGGTGGGGGGGGACTCACAGATACGCAGTATTTT; CDR3aa: CASSRGGGGLTDTQYF
d_gene: -; v_gene: TRBV6-4; abundance: -; j_gene: TRBJ1-2; CDR3nt: TGTGCCACCTCCCGTGTAGGGGGGTATGGCTACACCTTC; CDR3aa: CATSRVGGYGYTF
d_gene: -; v_gene: TRBV19; abundance: -; j_gene: TRBJ2-5; CDR3nt: TGTGCCAGTAGAAAGGGATTTCGGCAAGAGACCCAGTACTTC; CDR3aa: CASRKGFRQETQYF
d_gene: -; v_gene: TRBV5-1; abundance: -; j_gene: TRBJ1-5; CDR3nt: TGCGCCAGCAGCAGGCGGCCGTTGGAGCCCCAGCATTTT; CDR3aa: CASSRRPLEPQHF
d_gene: TRBD1; v_gene: TRBV29-1; abundance: few; j_gene: TRBJ2-2; CDR3nt: TGCAGCGTGGTGACAGGGAGAATCGGGGAGCTGTTTTTT; CDR3aa: CSVVTGRIGELFF
d_gene: -; v_gene: TRBV27; abundance: -; j_gene: TRBJ1-2; CDR3nt: TGTGCCAGCAGTTTCCACGCAGCTACTAATGGCTACACCTTC; CDR3aa: CASSFHAATNGYTF
d_gene: -; v_gene: TRBV28; abundance: -; j_gene: TRBJ2-4; CDR3nt: TGTGCCAGCAGTTCTTTCTACACACTAGCCAAAAACATTCAGTACTTC; CDR3aa: CASSSFYTLAKNIQYF
d_gene: TRBD1; v_gene: TRBV28; abundance: -; j_gene: TRBJ1-2; CDR3nt: TGTGCCAGCAGTCAGACAGGGGGTGGCTACACCTTC; CDR3aa: CASSQTGGGYTF
d_gene: TRBD1; v_gene: TRBV29-1; abundance: -; j_gene: TRBJ2-7; CDR3nt: TGCAGCCCTGGGGACCCCGTTGGGGCGACAGGGGAAAGTTACGAGCAGTACTTC; CDR3aa: CSPGDPVGATGESYEQYF
d_gene: -; v_gene: TRBV25-1; abundance: -; j_gene: TRBJ1-2; CDR3nt: TGTGCCAGCAGTGACGAGAGAGGTTCCTCGGATGGCTACACCTTC; CDR3aa: CASSDERGSSDGYTF
d_gene: -; v_gene: TRBV7-2; abundance: -; j_gene: TRBJ1-5; CDR3nt: TGTGCCAGCAGCTTAGATTTAAGGGCGGGACAGCCCCAGCATTTT; CDR3aa: CASSLDLRAGQPQHF
d_gene: TRBD2; v_gene: TRBV7-2; abundance: -; j_gene: TRBJ2-7; CDR3nt: TGTGCCAGCAGCACATCTAGCGGGCTCTACGAGCAGTACTTC; CDR3aa: CASSTSSGLYEQYF
d_gene: -; v_gene: TRBV2; abundance: -; j_gene: TRBJ2-3; CDR3nt: TGTGCCAGTAGGGCCGTACCCATTAGCACAGATACGCAGTATTTT; CDR3aa: CASRAVPISTDTQYF
d_gene: -; v_gene: TRBV15; abundance: -; j_gene: TRBJ1-1; CDR3nt: TGTGCCACCAGCAGAGATCGGGGGAACACTGAAGCTTTCTTT; CDR3aa: CATSRDRGNTEAFF
d_gene: -; v_gene: TRBV6-1; abundance: -; j_gene: TRBJ2-7; CDR3nt: TGTGCCAGCGGTCTTGGCACCTACGAGCAGTACTTC; CDR3aa: CASGLGTYEQYF
d_gene: TRBD2; v_gene: TRBV25-1; abundance: -; j_gene: TRBJ2-7; CDR3nt: TGTGCCAGCAGTGAAAATCCCCTAGCGGGAGGGCCCTACGAGCAGTACTTC; CDR3aa: CASSENPLAGGPYEQYF
d_gene: TRBD1; v_gene: TRBV28; abundance: -; j_gene: TRBJ2-5; CDR3nt: TGTGCCAGCAGTTCATCCGGGACAGAAGAGACCCAGTACTTC; CDR3aa: CASSSSGTEETQYF
d_gene: -; v_gene: TRBV28; abundance: few; j_gene: TRBJ1-1; CDR3nt: TGTGCCAGCAGTTTTTTGGGGCGAATCCCTGAAGCTTTCTTT; CDR3aa: CASSFLGRIPEAFF
d_gene: TRBD1; v_gene: TRBV6-5; abundance: -; j_gene: TRBJ2-1; CDR3nt: TGTGCCAGCGAACCGGGACAGGGATCCTACAATGAGCAGTTCTTC; CDR3aa: CASEPGQGSYNEQFF
d_gene: -; v_gene: TRBV13; abundance: -; j_gene: TRBJ2-1; CDR3nt: TGTGCCAGCAGCTTAGGAATAATACAAGGTGAGCAGTTCTTC; CDR3aa: CASSLGIIQGEQFF
d_gene: -; v_gene: TRBV7-2; abundance: -; j_gene: TRBJ2-1; CDR3nt: TGTGCCAGCACCAATCAACATAGGGGTGTGAATGAGCAGTTCTTC; CDR3aa: CASTNQHRGVNEQFF
d_gene: -; v_gene: TRBV11-3; abundance: -; j_gene: TRBJ2-7; CDR3nt: TGTGCCAGCAGCTTAGGGGCAGCCTCCTACGAGCAGTACTTC; CDR3aa: CASSLGAASYEQYF
d_gene: TRBD2; v_gene: TRBV5-1; abundance: -; j_gene: TRBJ2-7; CDR3nt: TGCGCCAGCAGCTTTGTAGCGGGAGTAACCGAGCAGTACTTC; CDR3aa: CASSFVAGVTEQYF
d_gene: -; v_gene: TRBV5-8; abundance: -; j_gene: TRBJ1-5; CDR3nt: TGTGCCAGCAGCTTGGGCCAGGGAATAGGTCAGCCCCAGCATTTT; CDR3aa: CASSLGQGIGQPQHF
d_gene: TRBD1; v_gene: TRBV19; abundance: -; j_gene: TRBJ2-3; CDR3nt: TGTGCCAGTAGTACCTTTACAGGGGGCGGCACAGATACGCAGTATTTT; CDR3aa: CASSTFTGGGTDTQYF
d_gene: -; v_gene: TRBV4-1; abundance: -; j_gene: TRBJ1-2; CDR3nt: TGCGCCAGCAGCCAACCCTCCGCGGGGGGGGGCCCATCCTATGGCTACACCTTC; CDR3aa: CASSQPSAGGGPSYGYTF
d_gene: -; v_gene: TRBV11-3; abundance: once; j_gene: TRBJ2-1; CDR3nt: TGTGCCAGCAGCCCCGGTCGGGGATCTGAGCAGTTCTTC; CDR3aa: CASSPGRGSEQFF
d_gene: -; v_gene: TRBV30; abundance: once; j_gene: TRBJ1-6; CDR3nt: TGTGCCTGGAGTAAGGCAGGGACGACTCAGGATTCACCCCTCCACTTT; CDR3aa: CAWSKAGTTQDSPLHF
d_gene: -; v_gene: TRBV4-3; abundance: -; j_gene: TRBJ1-6; CDR3nt: TGCGCCAGCAGCCAAGGCAATGGGGGCTTCATGGGGAATTCACCCCTCCACTTT; CDR3aa: CASSQGNGGFMGNSPLHF
d_gene: TRBD1; v_gene: TRBV18; abundance: -; j_gene: TRBJ1-5; CDR3nt: TGTGCCAGCTCACCACCCCCATCTACAGGGGGTGGGAATCAGCCCCAGCATTTT; CDR3aa: CASSPPPSTGGGNQPQHF
d_gene: -; v_gene: TRBV25-1; abundance: -; j_gene: TRBJ2-7; CDR3nt: TGTGCCAGCAGTGCTCATGGGGGGATCTCCGAGCAGTACTTC; CDR3aa: CASSAHGGISEQYF
d_gene: TRBD2; v_gene: TRBV11-2; abundance: once; j_gene: TRBJ2-7; CDR3nt: TGTGCCAGCAGCTTAGTGGTCCCCGGCGGGGGAAACTCCTACGAGCAGTACTTC; CDR3aa: CASSLVVPGGGNSYEQYF
d_gene: -; v_gene: TRBV5-1; abundance: -; j_gene: TRBJ2-6; CDR3nt: TGCGCCAGCAGCTTGGGCACTAGGGCTGGGGCCAACGTCCTGACTTTC; CDR3aa: CASSLGTRAGANVLTF